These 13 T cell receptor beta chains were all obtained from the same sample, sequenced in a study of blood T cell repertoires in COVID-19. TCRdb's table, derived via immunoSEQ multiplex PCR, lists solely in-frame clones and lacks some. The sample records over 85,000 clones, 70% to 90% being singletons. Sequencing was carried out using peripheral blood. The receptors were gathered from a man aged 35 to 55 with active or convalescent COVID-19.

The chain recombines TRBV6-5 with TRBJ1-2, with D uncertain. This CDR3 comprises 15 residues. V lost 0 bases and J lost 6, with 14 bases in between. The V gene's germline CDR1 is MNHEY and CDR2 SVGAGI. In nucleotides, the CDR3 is TGTGCCAGCAGTTACTCAGGCAGGAGGGAAGATGGCTACACCTTC. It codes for CASSYSGRREDGYTF.

CDR3 residues: CASSTDRVRNEQFF. The CDR3 DNA is TGCGCCAGCAGTACTGACAGGGTAAGAAATGAGCAGTTCTTC. This rearrangement joins TRBV10-1 to TRBJ2-1; 7 nucleotides align to TRBD1. V trimming: 5 bases; J trimming: 7 bases; junction bases outside the gene matches: 8. This CDR3 contains 14 residues. Germline assignment: CDR1 WNHNN and CDR2 SYGVQD (reference sequence).

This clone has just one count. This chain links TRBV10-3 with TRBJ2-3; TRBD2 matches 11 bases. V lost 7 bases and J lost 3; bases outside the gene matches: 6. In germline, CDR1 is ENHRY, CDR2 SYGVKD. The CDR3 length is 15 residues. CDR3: CAITMTSGATDTQYF. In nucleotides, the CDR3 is TGTGCCATCACCATGACTAGCGGGGCGACAGATACGCAGTATTTT.

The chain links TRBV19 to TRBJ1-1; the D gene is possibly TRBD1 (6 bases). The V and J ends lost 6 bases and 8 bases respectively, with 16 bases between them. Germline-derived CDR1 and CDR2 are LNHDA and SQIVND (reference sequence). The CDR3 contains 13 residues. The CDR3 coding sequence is TGTGCCAGTAGACCCAGGGAGGGGGGCGAAGCTTTCTTT. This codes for CASRPREGGEAFF.

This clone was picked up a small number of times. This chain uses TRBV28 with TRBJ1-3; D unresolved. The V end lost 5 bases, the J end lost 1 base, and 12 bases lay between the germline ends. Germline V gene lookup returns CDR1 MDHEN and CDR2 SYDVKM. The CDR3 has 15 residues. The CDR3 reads CASSRLLGSGNTIYF. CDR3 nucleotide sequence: TGTGCCAGCAGTCGCCTCCTAGGTTCTGGAAACACCATATATTTT.

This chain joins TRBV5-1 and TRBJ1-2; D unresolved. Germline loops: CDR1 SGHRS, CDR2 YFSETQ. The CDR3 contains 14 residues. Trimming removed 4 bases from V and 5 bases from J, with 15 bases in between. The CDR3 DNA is TGCGCCAGCAGCCTGGTAACGGCGGGATATGGCTACACCTTC. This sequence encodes CASSLVTAGYGYTF.

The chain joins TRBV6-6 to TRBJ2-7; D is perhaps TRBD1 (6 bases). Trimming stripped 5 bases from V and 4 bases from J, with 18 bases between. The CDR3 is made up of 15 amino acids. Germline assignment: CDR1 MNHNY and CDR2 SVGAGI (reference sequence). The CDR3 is CASSDWTVGAYEQYF. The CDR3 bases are TGTGCCAGCAGTGACTGGACAGTCGGGGCTTACGAGCAGTACTTC.

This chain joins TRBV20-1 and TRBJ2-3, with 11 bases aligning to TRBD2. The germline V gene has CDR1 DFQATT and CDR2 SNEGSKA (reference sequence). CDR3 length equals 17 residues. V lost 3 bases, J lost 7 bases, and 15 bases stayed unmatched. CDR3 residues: CSASPPYSSGGGYTQYF. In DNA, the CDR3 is TGCAGTGCTAGTCCCCCTTATAGTAGCGGGGGGGGATATACGCAGTATTTT.

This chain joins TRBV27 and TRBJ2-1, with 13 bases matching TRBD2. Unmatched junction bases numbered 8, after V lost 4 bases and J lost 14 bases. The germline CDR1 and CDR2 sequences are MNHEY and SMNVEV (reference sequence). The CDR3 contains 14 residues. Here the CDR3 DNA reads TGTGCCAGCAGTTCCGGACTAGCGGGGGCCGGAGAGTTCTTC. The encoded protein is CASSSGLAGAGEFF.

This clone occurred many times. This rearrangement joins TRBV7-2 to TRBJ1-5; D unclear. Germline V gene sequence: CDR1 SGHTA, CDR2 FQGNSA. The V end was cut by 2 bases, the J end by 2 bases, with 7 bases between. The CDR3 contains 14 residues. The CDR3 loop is CASSLRGGNQPQHF. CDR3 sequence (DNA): TGTGCCAGCAGCTTACGGGGTGGCAATCAGCCCCAGCATTTT.

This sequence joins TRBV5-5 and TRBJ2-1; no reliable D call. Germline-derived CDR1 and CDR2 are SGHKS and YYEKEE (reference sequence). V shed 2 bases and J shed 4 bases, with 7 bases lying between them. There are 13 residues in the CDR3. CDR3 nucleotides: TGTGCCAGCAGCTTAATGAGTTACAATGAGCAGTTCTTC. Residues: CASSLMSYNEQFF.

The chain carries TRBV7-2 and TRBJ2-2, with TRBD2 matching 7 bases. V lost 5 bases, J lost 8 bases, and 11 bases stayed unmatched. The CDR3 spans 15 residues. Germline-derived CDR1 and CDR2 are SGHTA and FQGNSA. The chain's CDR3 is CASSTGASGTGELFF. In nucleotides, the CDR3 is TGTGCCAGCAGCACCGGGGCTAGCGGAACAGGGGAGCTGTTTTTT.

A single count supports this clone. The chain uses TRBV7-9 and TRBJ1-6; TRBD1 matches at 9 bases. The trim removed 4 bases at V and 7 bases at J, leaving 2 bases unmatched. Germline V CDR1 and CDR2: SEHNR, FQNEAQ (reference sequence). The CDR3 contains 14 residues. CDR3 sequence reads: CASSSGTGNSPLHF. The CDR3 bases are TGTGCCAGCAGCTCCGGGACAGGGAATTCACCCCTCCACTTT.